Here is one T cell receptor beta chain with its context. This clonotype was seen only a few times. Its antigen remains undetermined. Within one base of it there is no much larger clone, and no base qualities were kept. Including cysteine and phenylalanine, the CDR3 has 12 amino acids. The DNA shown is the 36-base CDR3, in frame from base 1. The trim is 1 base for V and 9 bases for J, with a gap of 10 bases between the germline ends. Looking up the germline V gene yields CDR1 SNHLY and CDR2 FYNNEI. The library was built by means of PCR. Sequencing was carried out with an Illumina HiSeq 2500. TCR library preparation used molecular barcoding, with unique molecular identifiers applied to normalize quantification of the TCRbeta repertoire. TCRdb trimmed public reads at Q25 via fastp, called clones via MiXCR and kept in-frame beta chains. Under each unique CDR3 protein, matching rows form one entry showing the most common genes and DNA. The sample includes hundreds of thousands of distinct CDR3 sequences, with 20% to 30% observed a single time. Of the sample, 4% to 5.5% falls within the top ten clones.

These data belong to a study of T-cell reconstitution after alpha-beta-depleted transplantation in children (TCRdb year 2016). With regard to the full study: Using TCR repertoire profiling, the study followed T-cell immune reconstitution in a quantitative way in children after TCRalphabeta/CD19-depleted allogeneic hematopoietic cell transplantation.

The sample's treatment or condition, from its label and the paper: allogeneic hematopoietic cell transplantation with graft depleted of TCRalphabeta T cells and CD19 B cells. The children who served as transplant recipients had been given grafts of TCRalphabeta/CD19-depleted allogeneic hematopoietic cells. General study outcomes and caveats: The apparently early recovery of alphabetaT-cell counts about two months after transplant reportedly depended on only several hundred rapidly expanded clones that came from non-depleted graft cells. The frequencies of hyperexpanded clones fell over the following months, and after one year, T-cell counts and TCRbeta diversity were mostly attributed to newly produced T cells. In some patients, the high TCRbeta diversity seen at day 60 was put down to recipient T cells and intrathymic progenitors that had survived conditioning.

This chain is built from TRBV2 and TRBJ2-7; a tentative D match to TRBD2 spans 6 bases. The TCR was taken from a female patient aged 2-15 years who had a stem cell transplant for congenital amegakaryocytic thrombocytopenia, so the T cells may come from the graft donor. Specimen: PBMCs, mostly from graft donor cells, collected 360 days after TCRalphabeta/CD19-depleted stem cell transplant. The sequenced DNA: TGTGCCAGCAGTGAAGGGGGGGAAGTGCAGTACTTC. Its protein is CASSEGGEVQYF.